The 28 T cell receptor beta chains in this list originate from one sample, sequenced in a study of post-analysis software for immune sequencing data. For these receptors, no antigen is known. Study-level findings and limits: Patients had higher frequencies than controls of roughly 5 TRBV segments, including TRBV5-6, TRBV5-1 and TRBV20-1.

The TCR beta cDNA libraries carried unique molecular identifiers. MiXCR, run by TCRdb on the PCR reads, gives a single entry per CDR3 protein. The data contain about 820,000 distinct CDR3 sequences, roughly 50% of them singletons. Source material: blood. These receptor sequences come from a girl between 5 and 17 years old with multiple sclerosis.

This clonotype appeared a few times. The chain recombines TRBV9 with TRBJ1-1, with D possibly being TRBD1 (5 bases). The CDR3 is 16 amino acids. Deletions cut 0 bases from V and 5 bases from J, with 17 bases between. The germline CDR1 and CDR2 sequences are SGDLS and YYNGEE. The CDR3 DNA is TGTGCCAGCAGCGTAGCGATACAGGTCGGGGTAACTGAAGCTTTCTTT. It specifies CASSVAIQVGVTEAFF. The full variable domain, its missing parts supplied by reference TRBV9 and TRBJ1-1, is DSGVTQTPKHLITATGQRVTLRCSPRSGDLSVYWYQQSLDQGLQFLIQYYNGEERAKGNILERFSAQQFPDLHSELNLSSLELGDSALYFCASSVAIQVGVTEAFFGQGTRLTVV.

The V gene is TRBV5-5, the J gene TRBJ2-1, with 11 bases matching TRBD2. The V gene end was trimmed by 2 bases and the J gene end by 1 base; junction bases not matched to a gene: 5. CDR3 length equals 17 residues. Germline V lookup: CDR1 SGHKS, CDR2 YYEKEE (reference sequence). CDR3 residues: CASSFRRTSGSYNEQFF. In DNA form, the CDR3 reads TGTGCCAGCAGCTTCCGAAGGACTAGCGGGTCCTACAATGAGCAGTTCTTC.

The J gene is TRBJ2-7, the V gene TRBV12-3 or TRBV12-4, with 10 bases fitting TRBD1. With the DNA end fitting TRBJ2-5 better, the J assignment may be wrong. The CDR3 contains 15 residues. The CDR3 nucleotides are TGTGCCAGCAGTTTAGCGGCGGGACAGGGGAAGACCCAGTACTTC. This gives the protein CASSLAAGQGKTQYF.

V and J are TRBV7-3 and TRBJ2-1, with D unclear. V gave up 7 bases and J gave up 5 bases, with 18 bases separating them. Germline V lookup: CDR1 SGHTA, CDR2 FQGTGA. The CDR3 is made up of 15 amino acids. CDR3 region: CASTLGHTTDNEQFF. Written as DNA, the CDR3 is TGTGCCAGCACCCTGGGCCACACGACCGACAATGAGCAGTTCTTC.

CDR3 protein: CSVLGLAGHIDNEQFF. The CDR3 nucleotides are TGCAGCGTCCTGGGACTAGCGGGACACATTGACAATGAGCAGTTCTTC. This chain links TRBV29-1 with TRBJ2-1; 13 bases are a match to TRBD2. The CDR3 extends over 16 amino acids. Germline CDR1 is SQVTM and CDR2 is ANQGSEA. V shed 6 bases, J shed 5 bases, and the junction held 10 bases outside the gene matches.

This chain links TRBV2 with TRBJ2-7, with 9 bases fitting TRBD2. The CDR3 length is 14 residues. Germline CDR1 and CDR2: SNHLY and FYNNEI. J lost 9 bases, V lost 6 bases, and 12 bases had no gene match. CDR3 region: CASRSAGGPVGQYF. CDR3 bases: TGTGCCAGCAGGTCAGCGGGGGGCCCCGTGGGGCAGTACTTC.

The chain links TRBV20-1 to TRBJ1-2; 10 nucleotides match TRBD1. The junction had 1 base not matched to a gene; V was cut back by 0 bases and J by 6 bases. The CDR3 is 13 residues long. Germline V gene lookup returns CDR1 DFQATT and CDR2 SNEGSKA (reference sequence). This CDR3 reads CSARETGGNGYTF. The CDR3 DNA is TGCAGTGCTAGAGAGACAGGGGGCAATGGCTACACCTTC.

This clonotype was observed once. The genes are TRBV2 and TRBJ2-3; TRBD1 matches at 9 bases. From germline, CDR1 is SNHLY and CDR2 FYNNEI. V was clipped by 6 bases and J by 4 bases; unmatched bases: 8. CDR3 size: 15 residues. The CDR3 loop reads CASSEPGQGPDTQYF. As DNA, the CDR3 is TGTGCCAGCAGCGAACCGGGACAGGGACCAGATACGCAGTATTTT.

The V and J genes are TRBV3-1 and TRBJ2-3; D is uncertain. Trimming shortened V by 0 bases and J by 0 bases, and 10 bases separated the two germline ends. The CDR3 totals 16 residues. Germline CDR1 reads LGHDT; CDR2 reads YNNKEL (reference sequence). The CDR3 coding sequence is TGTGCCAGCAGCCAAGACGCATCCCGGAGCACAGATACGCAGTATTTT. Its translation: CASSQDASRSTDTQYF.

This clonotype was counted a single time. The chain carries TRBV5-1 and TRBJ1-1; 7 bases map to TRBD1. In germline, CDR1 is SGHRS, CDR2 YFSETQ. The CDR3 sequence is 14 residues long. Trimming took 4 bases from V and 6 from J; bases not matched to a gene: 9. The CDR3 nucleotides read TGCGCCAGCAGCGTTGGGGACAGAGTATCTGAAGCTTTCTTT. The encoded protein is CASSVGDRVSEAFF.

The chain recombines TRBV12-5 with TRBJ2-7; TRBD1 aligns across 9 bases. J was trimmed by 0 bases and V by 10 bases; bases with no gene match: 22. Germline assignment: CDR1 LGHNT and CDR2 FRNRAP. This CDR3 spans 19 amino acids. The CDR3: CATNPPGQGPLISSYEQYF. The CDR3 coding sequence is TGTGCTACCAACCCTCCGGGACAGGGCCCCCTAATCAGCTCCTACGAGCAGTACTTC.

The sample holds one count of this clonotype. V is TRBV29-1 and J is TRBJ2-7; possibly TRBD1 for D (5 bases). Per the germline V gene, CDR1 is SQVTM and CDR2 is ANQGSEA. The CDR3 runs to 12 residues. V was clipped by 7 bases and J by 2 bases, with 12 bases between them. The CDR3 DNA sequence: TGCAGCGCCGCAGAACAGGCCTACGAGCAGTACTTC. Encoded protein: CSAAEQAYEQYF.

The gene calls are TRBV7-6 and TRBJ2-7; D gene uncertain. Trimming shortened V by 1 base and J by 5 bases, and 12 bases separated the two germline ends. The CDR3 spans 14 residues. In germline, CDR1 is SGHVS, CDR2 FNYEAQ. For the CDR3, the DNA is TGTGCCAGCAGCTTAGGCAGGCAGTCAGACGAGCAGTACTTC. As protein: CASSLGRQSDEQYF. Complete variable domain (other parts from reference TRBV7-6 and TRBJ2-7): GAGVSQSPRYKVTKRGQDVALRCDPISGHVSLYWYRQALGQGPEFLTYFNYEAQQDKSGLPNDRFSAERPEGSISTLTIQRTEQRDSAMYRCASSLGRQSDEQYFGPGTRLTVT.

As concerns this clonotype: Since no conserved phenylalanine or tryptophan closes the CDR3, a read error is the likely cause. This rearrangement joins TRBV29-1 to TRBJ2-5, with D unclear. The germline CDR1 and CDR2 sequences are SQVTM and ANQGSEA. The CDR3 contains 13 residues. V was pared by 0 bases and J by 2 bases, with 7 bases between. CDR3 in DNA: TGCAGCGTTGAAGATGGGAAACAAGAGACCCAGTACTAC. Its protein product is CSVEDGKQETQYY.

This chain's CDR3 is CASSLAVAPGYNEQFF. As DNA, the CDR3 is TGCGCCAGCAGCTTGGCCGTGGCACCGGGGTACAATGAGCAGTTCTTC. The chain combines TRBV4-1 with TRBJ2-1; D is possibly TRBD2 (5 bases). This CDR3 comprises 16 residues. Trimming stripped 5 bases from V and 4 bases from J, with 18 bases between. The germline gives CDR1 MGHRA, CDR2 YSYEKL.

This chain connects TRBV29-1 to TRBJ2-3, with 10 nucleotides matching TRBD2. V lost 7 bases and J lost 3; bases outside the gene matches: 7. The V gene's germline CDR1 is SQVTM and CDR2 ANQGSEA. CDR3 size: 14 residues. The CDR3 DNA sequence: TGCAGCGCAATGACTAGCGGGTATACAGATACGCAGTATTTT. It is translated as CSAMTSGYTDTQYF.

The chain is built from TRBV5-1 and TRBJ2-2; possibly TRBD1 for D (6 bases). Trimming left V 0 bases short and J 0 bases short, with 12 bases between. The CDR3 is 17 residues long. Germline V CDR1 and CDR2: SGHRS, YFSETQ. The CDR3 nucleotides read TGCGCCAGCAGCTTGGACAGGGAACACGCGAACACCGGGGAGCTGTTTTTT. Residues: CASSLDREHANTGELFF. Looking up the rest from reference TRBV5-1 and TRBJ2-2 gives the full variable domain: KAGVTQTPRYLIKTRGQQVTLSCSPISGHRSVSWYQQTPGQGLQFLFEYFSETQRNKGNFPGRFSGRQFSNSRSEMNVSTLELGDSALYLCASSLDREHANTGELFFGEGSRLTVL.

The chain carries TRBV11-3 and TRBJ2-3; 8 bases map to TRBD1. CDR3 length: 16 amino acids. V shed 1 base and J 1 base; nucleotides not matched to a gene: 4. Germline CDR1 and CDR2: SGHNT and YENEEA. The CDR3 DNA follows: TGTGCCAGCAGCTTAGCGGGGACAGGCGGCACAGATACGCAGTATTTT. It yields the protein CASSLAGTGGTDTQYF.

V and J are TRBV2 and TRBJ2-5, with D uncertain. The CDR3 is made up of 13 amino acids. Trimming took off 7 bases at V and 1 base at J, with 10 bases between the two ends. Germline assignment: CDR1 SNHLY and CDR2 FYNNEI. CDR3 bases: TGTGCCAGCAAGTTAGGCCTCCAAGAGACCCAGTACTTC. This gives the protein CASKLGLQETQYF.

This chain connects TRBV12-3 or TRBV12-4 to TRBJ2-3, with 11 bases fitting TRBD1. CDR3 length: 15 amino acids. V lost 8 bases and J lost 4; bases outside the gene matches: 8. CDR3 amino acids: CASRTGTGGSDTQYF. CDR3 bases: TGTGCCAGCCGTACCGGGACAGGGGGATCAGATACGCAGTATTTT.

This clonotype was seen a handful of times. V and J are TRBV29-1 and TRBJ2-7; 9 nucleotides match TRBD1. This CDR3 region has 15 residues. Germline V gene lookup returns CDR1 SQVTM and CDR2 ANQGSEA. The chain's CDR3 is CSTGNGQGSNYEQYF. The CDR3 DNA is TGCAGTACCGGTAATGGACAGGGGAGTAACTACGAGCAGTACTTC.

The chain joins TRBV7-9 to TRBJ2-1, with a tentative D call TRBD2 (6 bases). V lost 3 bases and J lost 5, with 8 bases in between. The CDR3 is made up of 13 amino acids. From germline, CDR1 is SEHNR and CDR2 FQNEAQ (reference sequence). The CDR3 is CASSFGLNNEQFF. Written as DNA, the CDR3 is TGTGCCAGCAGCTTTGGACTAAACAATGAGCAGTTCTTC. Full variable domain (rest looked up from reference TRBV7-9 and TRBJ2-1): DTGVSQNPRHKITKRGQNVTFRCDPISEHNRLYWYRQTLGQGPEFLTYFQNEAQLEKSRLLSDRFSAERPKGSFSTLEIQRTEQGDSAMYLCASSFGLNNEQFFGPGTRLTVL.

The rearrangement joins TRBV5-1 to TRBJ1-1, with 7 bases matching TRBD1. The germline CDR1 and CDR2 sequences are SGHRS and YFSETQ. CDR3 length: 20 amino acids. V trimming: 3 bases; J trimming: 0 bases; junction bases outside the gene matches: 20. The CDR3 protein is CASSSRPGTDLTVLNTEAFF. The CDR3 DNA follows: TGCGCCAGCAGCTCAAGGCCAGGGACAGACCTCACAGTTTTGAACACTGAAGCTTTCTTT.

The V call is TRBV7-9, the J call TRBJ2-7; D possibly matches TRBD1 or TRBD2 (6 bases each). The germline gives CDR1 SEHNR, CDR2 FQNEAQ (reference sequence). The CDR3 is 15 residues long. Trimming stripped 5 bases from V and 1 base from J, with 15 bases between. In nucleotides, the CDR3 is TGTGCCAGCAGCCCTGAGGGGGGCCTTTCCTACGAGCAGTACTTC. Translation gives CASSPEGGLSYEQYF.

DNA for the CDR3: TGCGCCAGCCTCGGACAGGGGGGCTTCGAGCAGTACTTC. This sequence encodes CASLGQGGFEQYF. The chain uses TRBV5-1 and TRBJ2-7, with 10 bases identical to TRBD1. The V gene end was trimmed by 7 bases and the J gene end by 6 bases; junction bases not matched to a gene: 7. Germline CDR1 reads SGHRS; CDR2 reads YFSETQ. The CDR3 extends over 13 amino acids.

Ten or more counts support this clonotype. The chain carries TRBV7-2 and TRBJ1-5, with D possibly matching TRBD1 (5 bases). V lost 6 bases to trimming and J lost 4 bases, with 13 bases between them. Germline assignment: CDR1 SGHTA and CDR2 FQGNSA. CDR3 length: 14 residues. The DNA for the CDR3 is TGTGCCAGCAGGCGGGCCGGGGGGAATCAGCCCCAGCATTTT. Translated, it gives CASRRAGGNQPQHF.

The CDR3 DNA sequence: TGTGCCAGCAGCCCCGGGACAGGGGCCAATTCACCCCTCCACTTT. It yields the protein CASSPGTGANSPLHF. V usage is TRBV7-3 and J usage is TRBJ1-6; 10 nucleotides align to TRBD1. Germline values: CDR1 SGHTA, CDR2 FQGTGA. After removal of 5 bases from V and 7 bases from J, the junction contained 5 bases not matched to a gene. The CDR3 covers 15 residues.

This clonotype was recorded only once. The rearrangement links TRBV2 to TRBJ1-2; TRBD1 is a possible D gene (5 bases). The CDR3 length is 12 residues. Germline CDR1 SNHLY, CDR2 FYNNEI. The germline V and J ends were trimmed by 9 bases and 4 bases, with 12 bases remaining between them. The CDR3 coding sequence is TGTGCCAGTTTGGGGGTAGGCTATGGCTACACCTTC. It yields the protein CASLGVGYGYTF.